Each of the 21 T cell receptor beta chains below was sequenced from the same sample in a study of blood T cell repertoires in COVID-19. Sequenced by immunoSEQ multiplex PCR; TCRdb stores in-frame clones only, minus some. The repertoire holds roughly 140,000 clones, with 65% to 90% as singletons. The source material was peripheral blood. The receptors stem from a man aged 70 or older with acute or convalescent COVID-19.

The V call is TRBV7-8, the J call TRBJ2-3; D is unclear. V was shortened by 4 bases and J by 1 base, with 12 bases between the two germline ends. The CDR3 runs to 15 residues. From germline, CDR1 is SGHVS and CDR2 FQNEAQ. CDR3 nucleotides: TGTGCCAGCAGCTCGCCCCTTCCGGGCACAGATACGCAGTATTTT. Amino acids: CASSSPLPGTDTQYF.

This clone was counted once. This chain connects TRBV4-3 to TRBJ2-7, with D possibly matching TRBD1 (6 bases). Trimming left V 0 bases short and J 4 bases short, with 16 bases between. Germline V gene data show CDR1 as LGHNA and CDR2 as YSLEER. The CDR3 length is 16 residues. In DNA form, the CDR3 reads TGCGCCAGCAGCCAAGACCCAGGGACAACCAATTACGAGCAGTACTTC. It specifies CASSQDPGTTNYEQYF.

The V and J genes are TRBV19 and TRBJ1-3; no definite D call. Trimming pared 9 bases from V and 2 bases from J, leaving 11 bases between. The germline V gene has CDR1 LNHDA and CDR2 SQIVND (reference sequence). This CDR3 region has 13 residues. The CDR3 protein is CASRQEAGNTIYF. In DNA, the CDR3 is TGTGCCAGCAGGCAGGAGGCTGGAAACACCATATATTTT.

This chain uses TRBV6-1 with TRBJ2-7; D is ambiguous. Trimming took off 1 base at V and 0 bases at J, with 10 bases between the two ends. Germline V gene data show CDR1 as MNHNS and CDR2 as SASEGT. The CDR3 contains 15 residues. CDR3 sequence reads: CASSEGRPLSYEQYF. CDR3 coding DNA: TGTGCCAGCAGTGAAGGCAGGCCACTCTCCTACGAGCAGTACTTC.

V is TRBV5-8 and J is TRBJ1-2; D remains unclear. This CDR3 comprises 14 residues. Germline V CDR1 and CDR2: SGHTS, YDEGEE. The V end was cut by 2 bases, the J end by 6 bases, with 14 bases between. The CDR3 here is CASSLTGILDGYTF. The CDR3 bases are TGTGCCAGCAGCTTAACGGGAATTTTGGATGGCTACACCTTC.

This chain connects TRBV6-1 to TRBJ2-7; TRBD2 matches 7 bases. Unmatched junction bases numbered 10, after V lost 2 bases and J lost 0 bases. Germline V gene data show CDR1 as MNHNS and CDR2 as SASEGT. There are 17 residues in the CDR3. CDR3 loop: CASSEQSRDYYSYEQYF. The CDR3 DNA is TGTGCCAGCAGTGAACAGAGCCGGGACTACTACTCCTACGAGCAGTACTTC.

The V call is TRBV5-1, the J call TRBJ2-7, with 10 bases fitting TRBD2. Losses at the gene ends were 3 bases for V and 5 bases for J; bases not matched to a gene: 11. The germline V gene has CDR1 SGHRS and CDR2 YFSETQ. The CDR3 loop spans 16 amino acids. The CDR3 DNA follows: TGCGCCAGCAGCTCCACTTCTAGCGGGAGCCTGAACGAGCAGTACTTC. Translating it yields CASSSTSSGSLNEQYF.

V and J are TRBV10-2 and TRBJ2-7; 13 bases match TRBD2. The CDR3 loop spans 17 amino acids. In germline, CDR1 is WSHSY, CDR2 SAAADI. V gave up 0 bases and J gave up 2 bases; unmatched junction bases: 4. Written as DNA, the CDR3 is TGCGCCAGCAGTGAGTCTCCGGGACTAGCGGGGCCCTACGAGCAGTACTTC. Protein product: CASSESPGLAGPYEQYF.

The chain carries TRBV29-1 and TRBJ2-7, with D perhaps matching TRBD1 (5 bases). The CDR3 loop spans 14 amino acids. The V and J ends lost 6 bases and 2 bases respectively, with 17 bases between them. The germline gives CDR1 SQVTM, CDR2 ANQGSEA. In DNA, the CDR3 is TGCAGCGTCAAAGGCGTCCAGGGTCCCTACGAGCAGTACTTC. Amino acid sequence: CSVKGVQGPYEQYF.

The CDR3 region has the DNA TGTGCCAGCAGCTTACCCCGACTAGCGGGAGGGCCAGGCGAGCAGTACTTC. Encoded protein: CASSLPRLAGGPGEQYF. The chain is built from TRBV11-2 and TRBJ2-7, with 14 bases lining up with TRBD2. Germline V gives CDR1 SGHAT, CDR2 FQNNGV. This CDR3 region has 17 residues. The V segment lost 2 bases and the J segment 6 bases; nucleotides outside the gene matches: 9.

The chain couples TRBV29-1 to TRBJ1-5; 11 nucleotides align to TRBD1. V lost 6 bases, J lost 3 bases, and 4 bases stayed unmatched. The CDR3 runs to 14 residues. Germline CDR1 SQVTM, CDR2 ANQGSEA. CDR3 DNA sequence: TGCAGCGTGTGGACAGGGGGCTACAATCAGCCCCAGCATTTT. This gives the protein CSVWTGGYNQPQHF. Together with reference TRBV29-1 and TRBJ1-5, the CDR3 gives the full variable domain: SAVISQKPSRDICQRGTSLTIQCQVDSQVTMMFWYRQQPGQSLTLIATANQGSEATYESGFVIDKFPISRPNLTFSTLTVSNMSPEDSSIYLCSVWTGGYNQPQHFGDGTRLSIL.

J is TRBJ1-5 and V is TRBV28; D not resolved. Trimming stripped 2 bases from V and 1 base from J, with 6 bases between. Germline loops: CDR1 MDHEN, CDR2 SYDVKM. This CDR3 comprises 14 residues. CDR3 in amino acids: CASSLRGSNQPQHF. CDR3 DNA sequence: TGTGCCAGCAGTTTACGGGGAAGCAATCAGCCCCAGCATTTT.

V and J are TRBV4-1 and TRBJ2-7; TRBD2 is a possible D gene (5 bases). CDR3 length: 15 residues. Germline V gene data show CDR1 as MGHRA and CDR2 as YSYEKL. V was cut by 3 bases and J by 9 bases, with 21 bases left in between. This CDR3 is CASSQDRRTKGVQYF. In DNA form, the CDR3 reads TGCGCCAGCAGCCAGGATCGACGTACTAAGGGAGTGCAGTACTTC.

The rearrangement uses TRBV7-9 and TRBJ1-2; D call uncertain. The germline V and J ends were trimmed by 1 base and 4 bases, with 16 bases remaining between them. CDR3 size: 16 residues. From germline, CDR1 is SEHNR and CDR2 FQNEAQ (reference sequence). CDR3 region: CASSLVRRGRAYGYTF. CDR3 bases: TGTGCCAGCAGCTTAGTTAGACGAGGGAGGGCCTATGGCTACACCTTC.

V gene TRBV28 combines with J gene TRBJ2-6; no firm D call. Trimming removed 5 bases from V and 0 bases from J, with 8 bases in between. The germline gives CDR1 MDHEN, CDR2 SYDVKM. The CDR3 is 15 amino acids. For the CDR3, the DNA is TGTGCCAGCAGTCTCCAGAACTCTGGGGCCAACGTCCTGACTTTC. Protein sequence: CASSLQNSGANVLTF.

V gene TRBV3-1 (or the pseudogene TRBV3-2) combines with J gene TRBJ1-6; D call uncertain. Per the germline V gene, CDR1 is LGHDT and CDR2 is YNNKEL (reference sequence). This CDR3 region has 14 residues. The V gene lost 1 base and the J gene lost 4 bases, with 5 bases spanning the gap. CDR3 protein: CASSQGLYNSPLHF. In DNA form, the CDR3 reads TGTGCCAGCAGCCAAGGCCTATATAATTCACCCCTCCACTTT.

In DNA form, the CDR3 reads TGCAGTGCTAGTTCGGCGGGAACCCCAACCTCCTACAATGAGCAGTTCTTC. Translating gives CSASSAGTPTSYNEQFF. This chain joins TRBV20-1 and TRBJ2-1; possible D gene TRBD2, 6 bases. The V and J ends lost 3 bases and 0 bases respectively, with 18 bases between them. Germline lookup yields CDR1 DFQATT and CDR2 SNEGSKA (reference sequence). The CDR3 has 17 residues.

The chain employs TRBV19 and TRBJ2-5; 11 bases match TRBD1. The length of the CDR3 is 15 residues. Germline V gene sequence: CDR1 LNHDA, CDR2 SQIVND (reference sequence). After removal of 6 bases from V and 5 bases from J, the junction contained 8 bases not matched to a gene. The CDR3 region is CASSLGQGAGETQYF. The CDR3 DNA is TGTGCCAGTAGCCTCGGACAGGGGGCAGGTGAGACCCAGTACTTC.

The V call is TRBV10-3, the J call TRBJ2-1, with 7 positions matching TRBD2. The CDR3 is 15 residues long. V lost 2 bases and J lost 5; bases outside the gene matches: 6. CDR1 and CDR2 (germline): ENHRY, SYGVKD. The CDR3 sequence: CAISEALAGDNEQFF. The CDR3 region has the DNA TGTGCCATCAGTGAGGCCCTGGCGGGAGACAATGAGCAGTTCTTC.

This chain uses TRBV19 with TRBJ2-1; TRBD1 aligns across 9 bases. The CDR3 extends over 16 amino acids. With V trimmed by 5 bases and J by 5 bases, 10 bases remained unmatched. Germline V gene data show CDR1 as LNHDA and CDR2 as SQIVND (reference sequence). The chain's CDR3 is CASSPHRGLANNEQFF. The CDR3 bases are TGTGCCAGTAGTCCCCACAGGGGGCTGGCTAACAATGAGCAGTTCTTC.

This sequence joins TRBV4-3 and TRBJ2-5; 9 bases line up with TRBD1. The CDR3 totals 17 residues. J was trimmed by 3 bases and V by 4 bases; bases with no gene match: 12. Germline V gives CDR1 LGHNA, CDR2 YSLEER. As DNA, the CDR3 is TGCGCCAGCAGCCGAGGGACAGGGTTAAGGCAAGAAGAGACCCAGTACTTC. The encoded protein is CASSRGTGLRQEETQYF.